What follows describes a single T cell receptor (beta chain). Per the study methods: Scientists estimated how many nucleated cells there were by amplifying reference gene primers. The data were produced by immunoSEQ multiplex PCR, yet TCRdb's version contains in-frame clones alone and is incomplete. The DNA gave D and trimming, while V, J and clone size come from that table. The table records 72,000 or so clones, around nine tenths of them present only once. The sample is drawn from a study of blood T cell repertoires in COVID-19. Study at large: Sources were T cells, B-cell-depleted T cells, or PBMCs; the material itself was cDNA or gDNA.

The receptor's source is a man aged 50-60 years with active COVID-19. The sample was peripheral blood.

The CDR3 nucleotides are TGTGCCAGCTCACCCCTGGCAGGGGGCAGGGATGAGCAGTTCTTC. It codes for CASSPLAGGRDEQFF. The V call is TRBV18, the J call TRBJ2-1, with 8 bases aligning to TRBD1. The germline V gene encodes CDR1 KGHSH and CDR2 LQKENI. Trimming cost V 3 bases and J 8 bases; bases outside gene matches: 9. The CDR3 totals 15 residues.